The 26 T cell receptor beta chains reported below all come from one sample, sequenced in a study of T-cell memory formation after mild COVID-19. Each CDR3 protein is one row after TCRdb ran MiXCR on the 5' RACE reads. Here the sample spans a few hundred thousand distinct CDR3 sequences, over 20% being singletons. Sequenced input: PBMCs or a T cell subset sorted from them (not recorded which). The source of these receptors is an adult woman who had mild COVID-19 (a few samples of this study predate the infection). Cell type and time point are not known.

CDR3 in amino acids: CASSPARGKETQYF. The DNA of the CDR3 is TGTGCCAGCTCACCCGCGAGGGGGAAAGAGACCCAGTACTTC. This chain uses TRBV18 with TRBJ2-5; a weak D match, TRBD1 (6 bases). The CDR3 length is 14 residues. The V end lost 3 bases, the J end lost 3 bases, and 11 bases lay between the germline ends. The germline V gene encodes CDR1 KGHSH and CDR2 LQKENI.

In this sample, this clonotype turned up a few times. This chain connects TRBV7-9 to TRBJ1-2; the D gene is possibly TRBD1 (6 bases). Trimming removed 7 bases from V and 2 bases from J, with 11 bases in between. The germline CDR1 and CDR2 sequences are SEHNR and FQNEAQ (reference sequence). The CDR3 is 13 residues long. The CDR3 DNA follows: TGTGCCAGCACCGCAACAGGGAACTATGGCTACACCTTC. It encodes CASTATGNYGYTF.

This clonotype was seen only a few times. This chain connects TRBV6-1 to TRBJ1-5; D not resolved. Germline CDR1 is MNHNS and CDR2 is SASEGT. V gave up 8 bases and J gave up 1 base, with 15 bases separating them. The CDR3 extends over 15 amino acids. The CDR3 DNA reads as TGTGCCAGCGGCGAGAGGCCAGGAAGCAATCAGCCCCAGCATTTT. Translating it yields CASGERPGSNQPQHF.

This clonotype was counted between two and nine times. The J gene is TRBJ2-1, the V gene TRBV20-1; 12 positions agree with TRBD2. V shed 1 base, J shed 6 bases, and the junction held 7 bases outside the gene matches. CDR1 DFQATT and CDR2 SNEGSKA come from the germline V gene (reference sequence). The length of the CDR3 is 16 residues. As DNA, the CDR3 is TGCAGTGCTAGAGTCTTGCTAGCGGGAGGGCCCAATGAGCAGTTCTTC. Translated: CSARVLLAGGPNEQFF.

This chain links TRBV6-5 with TRBJ1-2; D gene ambiguous. The CDR3 extends over 14 amino acids. Germline V gene data show CDR1 as MNHEY and CDR2 as SVGAGI. V lost 8 bases, J lost 4 bases, and 17 bases lay in between. This CDR3 reads CASLSPLKGYGYTF. The CDR3 DNA reads TGTGCCAGCCTTAGCCCTTTAAAGGGCTATGGCTACACCTTC.

J is TRBJ1-2 and V is TRBV5-1; 12 bases match TRBD1. The ends lost 0 bases at V and 7 bases at J; junction bases unmatched: 4. The CDR3 extends over 15 amino acids. The germline gives CDR1 SGHRS, CDR2 YFSETQ. CDR3 nucleotide sequence: TGCGCCAGCAGCTTGGACGGGACAGGGGGCTTTGGCTACACCTTC. Amino acids: CASSLDGTGGFGYTF.

V usage is TRBV19 and J usage is TRBJ2-6; tentatively, D is TRBD1 or TRBD2 (5 bases each). Germline values: CDR1 LNHDA, CDR2 SQIVND (reference sequence). V shed 3 bases and J shed 4 bases, with 13 bases lying between them. This CDR3 spans 16 amino acids. The CDR3 bases are TGTGCCAGTAGTATCCGAGAGGGGTACGGGGCCAACGTCCTGACTTTC. Protein: CASSIREGYGANVLTF.

This clonotype was observed at least ten times. The chain is built from TRBV10-3 and TRBJ2-1, with 13 bases identical to TRBD2. Trimming at V came to 4 bases and at J to 8 bases, leaving 5 bases not matched to a gene. CDR1 and CDR2 from the germline V gene are ENHRY and SYGVKD. This CDR3 comprises 15 residues. CDR3 sequence: CAISVLAGGKDEQFF. DNA of the CDR3: TGTGCCATCAGTGTACTAGCGGGAGGGAAGGATGAGCAGTTCTTC.

This clonotype was detected only a few times. The CDR3 DNA reads TGCGCCAGCAGCTTGGCCACCCCGGCGGATCCAGATACGCAGTATTTT. Protein product: CASSLATPADPDTQYF. The chain has TRBV5-1 and TRBJ2-3; D is uncertain. This CDR3 has 16 residues. The germline V gene encodes CDR1 SGHRS and CDR2 YFSETQ. V was trimmed by 0 bases and J by 4 bases, leaving 15 bases between them.

The V call is TRBV7-2, the J call TRBJ1-2, with D possibly being TRBD1 (5 bases). V lost 5 bases to trimming and J lost 6 bases, with 19 bases between them. Germline CDR1 and CDR2: SGHTA and FQGNSA. This CDR3 region has 15 residues. The CDR3 loop is CASSPLLGRRDGYTF. The CDR3 coding sequence is TGTGCCAGCAGCCCACTCCTGGGGCGCAGAGATGGCTACACCTTC. Using reference TRBV7-2 and TRBJ1-2 for the parts outside the CDR3, the full variable domain is GAGVSQSPSNKVTEKGKDVELRCDPISGHTALYWYRQSLGQGLEFLIYFQGNSAPDKSGLPSDRFSAERTGGSVSTLTIQRTQQEDSAVYLCASSPLLGRRDGYTFGSGTRLTVV.

This sequence joins TRBV7-8 and TRBJ1-5; 10 bases align to TRBD1. Losses at the gene ends were 5 bases for V and 1 base for J; bases not matched to a gene: 2. Germline CDR1 and CDR2: SGHVS and FQNEAQ. The CDR3 loop spans 15 amino acids. The DNA for the CDR3 is TGTGCCAGCAGCATGGGACAGGGGAGCAATCAGCCCCAGCATTTT. It yields the protein CASSMGQGSNQPQHF. Full variable domain (rest looked up from reference TRBV7-8 and TRBJ1-5): GAGVSQSPRYKVAKRGQDVALRCDPISGHVSLFWYQQALGQGPEFLTYFQNEAQLDKSGLPSDRFFAERPEGSVSTLKIQRTQQEDSAVYLCASSMGQGSNQPQHFGDGTRLSIL.

This clonotype showed up just a few times. This chain connects TRBV27 to TRBJ2-7; 7 positions match TRBD2. This CDR3 contains 15 residues. CDR1 and CDR2 (germline): MNHEY, SMNVEV (reference sequence). J gave up 3 bases and V 5 bases, and 10 bases lay outside the gene matches. In nucleotides, the CDR3 is TGTGCCAGCAGTCCCCTGACGGGAGGTCTCTACGAGCAGTACTTC. This sequence encodes CASSPLTGGLYEQYF.

The gene calls are TRBV5-1 and TRBJ2-7; D uncertain. Deletions cut 7 bases from V and 0 bases from J, with 11 bases between. Germline lookup yields CDR1 SGHRS and CDR2 YFSETQ. The CDR3 covers 13 residues. The CDR3 loop is CASAYSTSYEQYF. The CDR3, as DNA: TGCGCCAGCGCATATTCGACCTCCTACGAGCAGTACTTC.

The chain joins TRBV4-1 to TRBJ1-4, with D unclear. The CDR3 is 16 amino acids. Germline assignment: CDR1 MGHRA and CDR2 YSYEKL. V was trimmed by 0 bases and J by 12 bases, leaving 20 bases between them. The CDR3: CASSQDSGKDSDELFF. As DNA, the CDR3 is TGCGCCAGCAGCCAAGATTCGGGCAAGGACTCTGACGAACTGTTTTTT.

The chain joins TRBV5-1 to TRBJ2-3, with 7 bases fitting TRBD1. The CDR3 has 15 residues. V shed 0 bases, J shed 2 bases, and the junction held 3 bases outside the gene matches. The germline V gene encodes CDR1 SGHRS and CDR2 YFSETQ. The CDR3 DNA is TGCGCCAGCAGCTTGGTGGGACAGTACACAGATACGCAGTATTTT. Its protein is CASSLVGQYTDTQYF.

This clonotype occurred a few times. As DNA, the CDR3 is TGTGCCAGCAGTCAGGGGAGCGCTGCCGAGCAGTACTTC. It encodes CASSQGSAAEQYF. This chain uses TRBV12-3 or TRBV12-4 with TRBJ2-7; possibly TRBD1 for D (6 bases). The germline V and J ends were trimmed by 5 bases and 6 bases, with 14 bases remaining between them. This CDR3 is 13 amino acids long.

The genes are TRBV10-3 and TRBJ1-1, with TRBD1 matching over 9 bases. The junction had 2 bases not matched to a gene; V was cut back by 6 bases and J by 3 bases. Germline assignment: CDR1 ENHRY and CDR2 SYGVKD. The CDR3 covers 13 residues. The CDR3 DNA follows: TGTGCCATCAGCCGGGACAGGGACACTGAAGCTTTCTTT. Translated, it gives CAISRDRDTEAFF.

The table lists this clonotype with a count of one. The chain couples TRBV20-1 to TRBJ1-4, with TRBD1 as a possible D gene (5 bases). V was trimmed by 3 bases and J by 6 bases, leaving 11 bases between them. Germline V CDR1 and CDR2: DFQATT, SNEGSKA (reference sequence). This CDR3 comprises 13 residues. The CDR3, as DNA: TGCAGTGCTAGTTCAGCGGGGGATGAAAAACTGTTTTTT. Its translation: CSASSAGDEKLFF.

This clonotype was counted ten times or more. The chain is built from TRBV4-3 and TRBJ2-7, with D tentatively TRBD2 (5 bases). CDR3 length: 13 amino acids. The V end was cut by 1 base, the J end by 6 bases, with 10 bases between. Germline lookup yields CDR1 LGHNA and CDR2 YSLEER. The CDR3: CASSQAGSTEQYF. The CDR3 DNA follows: TGCGCCAGCAGCCAAGCGGGAAGCACCGAGCAGTACTTC.

This clonotype occurred a few times. The rearrangement joins TRBV9 to TRBJ2-7; D gene unclear. Germline assignment: CDR1 SGDLS and CDR2 YYNGEE. The CDR3 sequence is 14 residues long. V gave up 3 bases and J gave up 0 bases, with 10 bases separating them. CDR3 in amino acids: CASSARLTSYEQYF. The DNA for the CDR3 is TGTGCCAGCAGCGCCCGGCTAACCTCCTACGAGCAGTACTTC.

This clonotype was picked up a small number of times. V and J are TRBV5-1 and TRBJ2-4; D is perhaps TRBD2 (6 bases). The CDR3 loop spans 16 amino acids. Germline CDR1 and CDR2: SGHRS and YFSETQ. V was pared by 6 bases and J by 7 bases, with 23 bases between. CDR3 bases: TGCGCCAGCAAACCCGGGCGGAGGGATGGTGTGAACATTCAGTACTTC. Amino acid sequence: CASKPGRRDGVNIQYF.

CDR3 residues: CSATTGDGELFF. The CDR3 DNA reads as TGCAGTGCTACCACGGGGGACGGGGAGCTGTTTTTT. The chain employs TRBV20-1 and TRBJ2-2; tentative D call: TRBD2 (6 bases). CDR1 is DFQATT and CDR2 is SNEGSKA in the germline V gene (reference sequence). V dropped 4 bases and J dropped 7 bases, with 10 bases sitting between them. This CDR3 has 12 residues.

This clonotype was seen more than once but under ten times. The V call is TRBV5-1, the J call TRBJ2-7; 8 bases line up with TRBD1. Trimming took 6 bases from V and 4 from J; bases not matched to a gene: 9. This CDR3 has 14 amino acids. The V gene's germline CDR1 is SGHRS and CDR2 YFSETQ. DNA for the CDR3: TGCGCCAGCAAGGTGGGGCAGGGGGCGTACGAGCAGTACTTC. Translation: CASKVGQGAYEQYF.

The table lists this clonotype with many counts. V and J are TRBV24-1 and TRBJ2-2; D gene ambiguous. Looked up from germline, CDR1 is KGHDR and CDR2 is SFDVKD. Between the trimmed V and J ends, which lost 0 bases and 3 bases, there was a span of 1 base. The CDR3 is made up of 13 amino acids. CDR3 DNA sequence: TGTGCCACCAGTGATTTGGACACCGGGGAGCTGTTTTTT. The encoded protein is CATSDLDTGELFF.

The rearrangement uses TRBV7-8 and TRBJ1-5; D gene unclear. CDR3 size: 17 residues. Germline loops: CDR1 SGHVS, CDR2 FQNEAQ. Trimming removed 2 bases at V and 3 bases at J, with 17 bases between. CDR3 in amino acids: CASSLPLTAETNQPQHF. As DNA, the CDR3 is TGTGCCAGCAGCTTACCCCTAACGGCCGAAACCAATCAGCCCCAGCATTTT.

The rearrangement joins TRBV5-1 to TRBJ1-2, with D possibly TRBD1 on 5 matching bases. CDR3 length: 16 amino acids. Per the germline V gene, CDR1 is SGHRS and CDR2 is YFSETQ. V was pared by 4 bases and J by 4 bases, with 20 bases between. The CDR3 DNA follows: TGCGCCAGCAGCCCTACGGGGCCCGACGACCCCTATGGCTACACCTTC. Translation: CASSPTGPDDPYGYTF.